These 11 T cell receptor beta chains were sequenced from one sample in a study of OX40 agonist ivuxolimab in advanced cancers. Produced via immunoSEQ multiplex PCR; TCRdb's table is partial and in-frame only. The table lists about 28,000 clones, 70% to 80% of them singletons, with approximately 10% in the top ten. This material consisted of CD4+ or CD8+ T cells sorted from blood, taken in a trial of the OX40 agonist ivuxolimab. The source of these receptors is an adult with an advanced solid tumor such as melanoma, head and neck, liver or kidney cancer.

This chain connects TRBV23-1 to TRBJ2-3; D is unresolved. TRBV23-1 is an ORF, with its function uncertain. CDR3 length equals 13 residues. V was cut by 0 bases and J by 14 bases, with 15 bases left in between. The CDR3: CASSQSDVQFPYF. The CDR3 nucleotides read TGCGCCAGCAGTCAATCCGACGTCCAATTCCCGTATTTT.

This chain connects TRBV13 to TRBJ2-7; either TRBD1 or TRBD2 may fit D (5 bases each). This CDR3 has 14 residues. The V gene's germline CDR1 is PRHDT and CDR2 FYEKMQ (reference sequence). Trimming shortened V by 6 bases and J by 3 bases, and 15 bases separated the two germline ends. The CDR3 DNA sequence: TGTGCCAGCAGTCCCCGGGACGAAGGCTACGAGCAGTACTTC. Translation: CASSPRDEGYEQYF.

In this sample, this clone turned up a few times. The J gene is TRBJ2-1, the V gene TRBV19; the D is unclear. V lost 6 bases to trimming and J lost 9 bases, with 12 bases between them. Germline values: CDR1 LNHDA, CDR2 SQIVND (reference sequence). The CDR3 extends over 12 amino acids. The CDR3 region has the DNA TGTGCCAGTAGCCCCGGCTATGGTGAGCAGTTCTTC. Residues: CASSPGYGEQFF. Full variable domain (outside the CDR3, taken from reference TRBV19 and TRBJ2-1): DGGITQSPKYLFRKEGQNVTLSCEQNLNHDAMYWYRQDPGQGLRLIYYSQIVNDFQKGDIAEGYSVSREKKESFPLTVTSAQKNPTAFYLCASSPGYGEQFFGPGTRLTVL.

The V gene is TRBV7-3, the J gene TRBJ1-1, with D uncertain. CDR3 length: 13 residues. The germline CDR1 and CDR2 sequences are SGHTA and FQGTGA. V lost 3 bases, J lost 1 base, and 6 bases lay in between. The CDR3 protein is CASSFDPNTEAFF. CDR3 bases: TGTGCCAGCAGCTTCGACCCGAACACTGAAGCTTTCTTT.

The chain is built from TRBV9 and TRBJ2-7, with 7 bases matching TRBD1. This CDR3 is 13 amino acids long. Germline CDR1 is SGDLS and CDR2 is YYNGEE. V lost 4 bases and J lost 0; bases outside the gene matches: 1. The CDR3 nucleotides read TGTGCCAGCAGCCGGGACAGCTCCTACGAGCAGTACTTC. It yields the protein CASSRDSSYEQYF.

This clone occurred once. The genes are TRBV5-4 and TRBJ1-2, with D uncertain. The CDR3 has 14 residues. V shed 0 bases and J shed 4 bases, with 10 bases lying between them. Germline-derived CDR1 and CDR2 are SGHNT and YYREEE (reference sequence). CDR3 sequence reads: CASSLVGRGYGYTF. For the CDR3, the DNA is TGTGCCAGCAGCTTGGTCGGGCGGGGCTATGGCTACACCTTC.

This chain links TRBV11-1 with TRBJ2-5; possible D gene TRBD2, 6 bases. Germline V gene data show CDR1 as SGHAT and CDR2 as FQDESV (reference sequence). Trimming shortened V by 5 bases and J by 5 bases, and 15 bases separated the two germline ends. The CDR3 runs to 14 residues. CDR3 sequence reads: CASSLGGLGETQYF. DNA for the CDR3: TGTGCCAGCAGCCTGGGGGGTCTCGGGGAGACCCAGTACTTC. Complete variable domain (other parts from reference TRBV11-1 and TRBJ2-5): EAEVAQSPRYKITEKSQAVAFWCDPISGHATLYWYRQILGQGPELLVQFQDESVVDDSQLPKDRFSAERLKGVDSTLKIQPAELGDSAMYLCASSLGGLGETQYFGPGTRLLVL.

The V call is TRBV7-9, the J call TRBJ2-3; D remains unclear. This CDR3 is 12 amino acids long. The germline CDR1 and CDR2 sequences are SEHNR and FQNEAQ (reference sequence). V was shortened by 8 bases and J by 5 bases, with 11 bases between the two germline ends. CDR3 sequence (DNA): TGTGCCAGCGACATCCTGGGAGATACGCAGTATTTT. Its translation is CASDILGDTQYF.

This clone appeared once. The chain employs TRBV29-1 and TRBJ1-2; TRBD1 matches 7 bases. After removal of 5 bases from V and 7 bases from J, the junction contained 7 bases not matched to a gene. This CDR3 spans 12 amino acids. CDR1 and CDR2 (germline): SQVTM, ANQGSEA. CDR3 protein: CSVLDREGGYTF. The CDR3 region has the DNA TGCAGCGTTCTTGACAGGGAAGGTGGCTACACCTTC.

This chain joins TRBV6-7 and TRBJ1-5; 8 nucleotides agree with TRBD1. TRBV6-7 is treated as an ORF (open reading frame) with a function not yet certain. The CDR3 consists of 15 residues. The trim removed 2 bases at V and 4 bases at J, leaving 4 bases unmatched. CDR3 amino acids: CASSYGTGGNQPQHF. The DNA for the CDR3 is TGTGCCAGCAGTTACGGAACAGGGGGGAATCAGCCCCAGCATTTT.

The chain couples TRBV27 to TRBJ2-2; tentatively, D is TRBD1 (6 bases). CDR1 and CDR2 (germline): MNHEY, SMNVEV (reference sequence). The germline V and J ends were trimmed by 3 bases and 4 bases, with 12 bases remaining between them. This CDR3 is 15 amino acids long. The CDR3 nucleotides read TGTGCCAGCAGTTTTCGGGACACTTTCACCGGGGAGCTGTTTTTT. It is translated as CASSFRDTFTGELFF.